One and the same sample provided the 19 T cell receptor beta chains below, sequenced in a study of CD8 T cells in ankylosing spondylitis. Study results and limitations: There was a TCR beta motif, made of several highly homologous variants, that appeared characteristic of ankylosing spondylitis blood.

Antigens of these TCRs are unknown. TCRdb recomputed calls from the 5' RACE reads with MiXCR, one row per CDR3 protein. The table lists some 330,000 distinct CDR3 sequences, around 7.6% of them singletons. Sequencing input: blood, either unsorted or a sorted T cell fraction (not recorded which). The source of these receptors is a male donor with ankylosing spondylitis.

This clonotype has a count of ten or more. The V and J genes are TRBV6-2 or TRBV6-3 and TRBJ2-1; D not certain. The V end was cut by 4 bases, the J end by 4 bases, with 8 bases between. The CDR3 consists of 13 residues. Germline CDR1 MNHEY, CDR2 SVGEGT. The chain's CDR3 is CASSFLGYNEQFF. CDR3 nucleotide sequence: TGTGCCAGCAGTTTTCTAGGATACAATGAGCAGTTCTTC.

V usage is TRBV29-1 and J usage is TRBJ1-2; TRBD1 matches at 7 bases. The V and J ends lost 3 bases and 4 bases, in that order; junction bases with no gene match: 8. CDR3 size: 14 residues. Per the germline V gene, CDR1 is SQVTM and CDR2 is ANQGSEA. CDR3 sequence: CSVDQDRLIYGYTF. The CDR3 coding sequence is TGCAGCGTTGACCAGGACAGGCTTATCTATGGCTACACCTTC.

This clonotype appeared many times. The CDR3 reads CSARRQGPSSYEQYF. The CDR3 DNA is TGCAGTGCAAGACGACAGGGGCCTAGCTCCTACGAGCAGTACTTC. V usage is TRBV20-1 and J usage is TRBJ2-7; TRBD1 aligns across 8 bases. Unmatched junction bases numbered 10, after V lost 6 bases and J lost 0 bases. Germline CDR1 is DFQATT and CDR2 is SNEGSKA (reference sequence). CDR3 length equals 15 residues.

This clonotype was found a few times. This sequence joins TRBV11-2 and TRBJ2-1, with TRBD1 matching over 7 bases. CDR3 length equals 17 residues. Germline V CDR1 and CDR2: SGHAT, FQNNGV. After removal of 5 bases from V and 0 bases from J, the junction contained 10 bases not matched to a gene. CDR3 coding DNA: TGTGCCAGCAGCCGAGCCGGACAGGTGGGCTCCTACAATGAGCAGTTCTTC. Translated, it gives CASSRAGQVGSYNEQFF.

This clonotype was detected only a few times. The rearrangement uses TRBV5-1 and TRBJ2-2, with 8 bases lining up with TRBD1. This CDR3 is 17 amino acids long. CDR1 and CDR2 from the germline V gene are SGHRS and YFSETQ. V was pared by 0 bases and J by 1 base, with 5 bases of the junction left unmatched. CDR3 region: CASSLVLGTGNTGELFF. The CDR3, as DNA: TGCGCCAGCAGCTTGGTGTTAGGGACAGGGAACACCGGGGAGCTGTTTTTT.

In this sample, this clonotype turned up a few times. The rearrangement links TRBV2 to TRBJ2-5; 7 bases align to TRBD1. Germline lookup yields CDR1 SNHLY and CDR2 FYNNEI. The CDR3 length is 13 residues. J lost 7 bases, V lost 5 bases, and 7 bases had no gene match. CDR3 DNA: TGTGCCAGCAGTTCGACAGGGTCGGCGACCCAGTACTTC. Its translation is CASSSTGSATQYF. The full variable domain, completed using reference TRBV2 and TRBJ2-5, is EPEVTQTPSHQVTQMGQEVILRCVPISNHLYFYWYRQILGQKVEFLVSFYNNEISEKSEIFDDQFSVERPDGSNFTLKIRSTKLEDSAMYFCASSSTGSATQYFGPGTRLLVL.

This clonotype occurred a few times. The J gene is TRBJ2-3, the V gene TRBV18; D might be TRBD1 (6 bases). There are 14 residues in the CDR3. Germline V lookup: CDR1 KGHSH, CDR2 LQKENI. V was clipped by 4 bases and J by 2 bases, with 10 bases between them. DNA of the CDR3: TGTGCCAGCTCACGGACAGCCGACACAGATACGCAGTATTTT. The encoded protein is CASSRTADTDTQYF.

The rearrangement uses TRBV3-1 and TRBJ2-3; possible D gene TRBD2, 6 bases. CDR3 length: 16 amino acids. V lost 0 bases, J lost 1 base, and 11 bases lay in between. The germline gives CDR1 LGHDT, CDR2 YNNKEL (reference sequence). The CDR3 sequence: CASSQDLASGTDTQYF. The CDR3 DNA sequence: TGTGCCAGCAGCCAAGATCTGGCTAGCGGCACAGATACGCAGTATTTT.

This clonotype has a count of ten or more. V gene TRBV29-1 combines with J gene TRBJ1-1; possible D gene TRBD1, 5 bases. The germline V gene has CDR1 SQVTM and CDR2 ANQGSEA. The CDR3 covers 13 residues. V was pared by 7 bases and J by 1 base, with 13 bases between. CDR3 sequence (DNA): TGCAGCGGTGGGGGTCCGGAGAACACTGAAGCTTTCTTT. It encodes CSGGGPENTEAFF.

This clonotype was seen repeatedly, ten times or more. The chain couples TRBV5-1 to TRBJ2-7; D not resolved. The CDR3 runs 14 residues. In germline, CDR1 is SGHRS, CDR2 YFSETQ. V was trimmed by 0 bases and J by 4 bases, leaving 11 bases between them. CDR3 nucleotide sequence: TGCGCCAGCAGCTTGGCCCTGACGGAATACGAGCAGTACTTC. It yields the protein CASSLALTEYEQYF.

The rearrangement links TRBV7-9 to TRBJ1-2; tentatively, D is TRBD1 (5 bases). The CDR3 is made up of 15 amino acids. Deletions cut 5 bases from V and 0 bases from J, with 13 bases between. Per germline, CDR1 SEHNR and CDR2 FQNEAQ (reference sequence). CDR3 sequence reads: CASSLGLQANYGYTF. The CDR3 nucleotides read TGTGCCAGCAGCCTGGGACTTCAAGCTAACTATGGCTACACCTTC.

The V gene is TRBV29-1, the J gene TRBJ2-3, with D perhaps TRBD2 (6 bases). This CDR3 spans 14 amino acids. The V gene lost 4 bases and the J gene lost 2 bases, with 13 bases spanning the gap. Germline assignment: CDR1 SQVTM and CDR2 ANQGSEA. CDR3 DNA sequence: TGCAGCGTTGGCCAAGGGACTTCCACAGATACGCAGTATTTT. Translated, it gives CSVGQGTSTDTQYF.

Only a few counts were recorded for this clonotype. The chain is built from TRBV20-1 and TRBJ2-7; TRBD2 aligns across 9 bases. V was pared by 5 bases and J by 0 bases, with 8 bases of the junction left unmatched. Germline V gene data show CDR1 as DFQATT and CDR2 as SNEGSKA (reference sequence). The CDR3 length is 15 residues. CDR3 sequence: CSARASGTRSYEQYF. The CDR3 DNA reads TGCAGTGCTCGGGCTAGCGGGACCCGCTCCTACGAGCAGTACTTC.

This clonotype was seen only a few times. V gene TRBV10-3 combines with J gene TRBJ1-5, with 8 bases lining up with TRBD1. Germline assignment: CDR1 ENHRY and CDR2 SYGVKD. The CDR3 consists of 15 residues. Germline trimming cut 2 bases from V and 4 bases from J; bases unmatched to any gene: 4. The DNA of the CDR3 is TGTGCCATCAGTGAGACGGACAGGGTAAATCAGCCCCAGCATTTT. Translation gives CAISETDRVNQPQHF.

This clonotype showed up just a few times. The CDR3 DNA follows: TGTGCCAGCAGCGACCCGTTCGGACAGGACTATAATTCACCCCTCCACTTT. Translation gives CASSDPFGQDYNSPLHF. The rearrangement joins TRBV9 to TRBJ1-6, with 7 bases that match TRBD1. Germline-derived CDR1 and CDR2 are SGDLS and YYNGEE. The V segment lost 3 bases and the J segment 3 bases; nucleotides outside the gene matches: 9. The CDR3 covers 17 residues.

This clonotype was detected a few times. The chain combines TRBV5-1 with TRBJ2-1; TRBD2 matches at 13 bases. Per germline, CDR1 SGHRS and CDR2 YFSETQ. The CDR3 loop spans 18 amino acids. V was clipped by 7 bases and J by 0 bases; unmatched bases: 10. CDR3 sequence: CASSGLAGPSRSYNEQFF. CDR3 in DNA: TGCGCCAGCTCGGGACTAGCGGGACCAAGCCGCTCCTACAATGAGCAGTTCTTC. The variable domain in full, with the rest retrieved from reference TRBV5-1 and TRBJ2-1, is KAGVTQTPRYLIKTRGQQVTLSCSPISGHRSVSWYQQTPGQGLQFLFEYFSETQRNKGNFPGRFSGRQFSNSRSEMNVSTLELGDSALYLCASSGLAGPSRSYNEQFFGPGTRLTVL.

This clonotype was picked up a small number of times. The J gene is TRBJ1-4, the V gene TRBV9; D is unclear. The V gene's germline CDR1 is SGDLS and CDR2 YYNGEE. Trimming stripped 3 bases from V and 9 bases from J, with 9 bases between. The CDR3 totals 12 residues. The CDR3 DNA reads TGTGCCAGCAGCGCCGACATGAAAAAACTGTTTTTT. Residues: CASSADMKKLFF.

This clonotype appeared many times. This chain uses TRBV12-3 or TRBV12-4 with TRBJ2-3, with 9 bases fitting TRBD2. The CDR3 runs 16 residues. Germline trimming cut 0 bases from V and 3 bases from J; bases unmatched to any gene: 4. CDR3: CASSLASGSYTDTQYF. In DNA form, the CDR3 reads TGTGCCAGCAGTTTAGCTAGCGGGAGCTATACAGATACGCAGTATTTT.

This clonotype was counted between two and nine times. J is TRBJ2-3 and V is TRBV20-1, with 10 bases identical to TRBD2. CDR3 length equals 16 residues. Germline CDR1 reads DFQATT; CDR2 reads SNEGSKA (reference sequence). Trimming cost V 3 bases and J 0 bases; bases outside gene matches: 6. The CDR3 DNA sequence: TGCAGTGCTAGCGAACTAGCGGGAACTAGCACAGATACGCAGTATTTT. Protein product: CSASELAGTSTDTQYF.